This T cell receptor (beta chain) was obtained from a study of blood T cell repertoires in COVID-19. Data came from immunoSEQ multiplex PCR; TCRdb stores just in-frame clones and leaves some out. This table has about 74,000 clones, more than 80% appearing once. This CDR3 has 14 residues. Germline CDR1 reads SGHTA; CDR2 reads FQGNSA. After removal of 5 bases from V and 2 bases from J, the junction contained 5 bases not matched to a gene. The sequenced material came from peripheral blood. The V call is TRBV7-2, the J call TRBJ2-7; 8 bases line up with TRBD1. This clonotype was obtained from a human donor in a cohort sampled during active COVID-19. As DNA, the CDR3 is TGTGCCAGCAGCCCAAGGACAGGGACCTACGAGCAGTACTTC. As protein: CASSPRTGTYEQYF. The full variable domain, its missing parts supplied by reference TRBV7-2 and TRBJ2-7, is GAGVSQSPSNKVTEKGKDVELRCDPISGHTALYWYRQSLGQGLEFLIYFQGNSAPDKSGLPSDRFSAERTGGSVSTLTIQRTQQEDSAVYLCASSPRTGTYEQYFGPGTRLTVT.